The clone carrying this T cell receptor beta chain was seen ten or more times. As yet, its antigen is unknown. The data belong to a study of T cells in Graves' hyperthyroidism and ophthalmopathy. The CDR3 loop spans 13 amino acids. Trimming stripped 0 bases from V and 7 bases from J, with 4 bases between. Germline V gene data show CDR1 as MGHDK and CDR2 as SYGVNS. General observations from the study: Onset of ophthalmopathy came a median around 6.2 months after the model predicted it.

With duration under 3 months, ophthalmopathy was active: Clinical Activity Score at least 3, NOSPECS at least 4. Cells are PBMCs isolated from 9 to 10 ml of fresh blood. Amplification of TCR beta CDR3 regions used RNA as the template. The study used the HTBI primer set for a first-round RT-PCR of the TCR CDR3. TCRdb processed the multiplex PCR reads anew with MiXCR; each CDR3 protein has one entry. The sample carries 500,000 to 800,000 distinct CDR3 sequences, about 15% recorded once. This chain connects TRBV25-1 to TRBJ1-6; D remains unclear. Material for sequencing was blood. This TCR derives from a woman aged 45-59 years with Graves' ophthalmopathy. DNA for the CDR3: TGTGCCAGCAGTGAATATGGAAATTCACCCCTCCACTTT. This translates into CASSEYGNSPLHF.